This T cell receptor (beta chain) appears in the sequencing data of a study of T cell repertoires in cytomegalovirus infection. At the level of the study: CMV epitopes that were recently identified and HLA-C-restricted were used alongside well-studied HLA-B-restricted ones. TCR beta signatures that were public indicated CMV infection and matching HLA type. The study's findings and limits: Cumulative frequency (of public TCR beta family members) identified carriers of CMV plus the relevant HLA. There were HLA-C-restricted CMV-specific TCR beta clonotypes dominating the ex vivo response.

TCRdb processed the reads anew with MiXCR; each CDR3 protein has one entry. The profile shows approximately 990,000 distinct CDR3 sequences, roughly 30% of them singletons. This clonotype was counted between two and nine times. Antigen specificity is unknown. This clonotype was obtained from a human donor in good health (CMV status not recorded). Some clones in this sample may be carry-over from other donors' samples. The sequencing used cultured CD8+ T cells from PBMCs, collected from culture after CMV antigen stimulation.

CDR3 coding DNA: TGTGCCAGCGGTCTGGGGGTCGGTGAAAAACTGTTTTTT. Translation gives CASGLGVGEKLFF. The chain recombines TRBV7-6 with TRBJ1-4, with D perhaps TRBD1 (5 bases). This CDR3 is built from 13 residues. V was clipped by 8 bases and J by 7 bases, with 14 bases between them. The germline V gene encodes CDR1 SGHVS and CDR2 FNYEAQ.